The 25 T cell receptor beta chains below were found in one sample sequenced in a study of blood T cells in healthy people across ages. A second PCR of roughly 6 to 12 cycles used a sample-barcoded 5' primer and a J-beta primer mix. Each CDR3 protein gets one entry after TCRdb re-called the 5' RACE reads with MiXCR. The sample has about 2 million distinct CDR3 sequences, approximately 50% seen once. The sequenced sample consisted of blood. These receptors were obtained from a woman in her thirties or forties in good health.

The chain has TRBV27 and TRBJ1-5; possibly TRBD1 for D (5 bases). Germline lookup yields CDR1 MNHEY and CDR2 SMNVEV (reference sequence). Trimming removed 0 bases from V and 0 bases from J, with 12 bases in between. This CDR3 is 17 amino acids long. DNA for the CDR3: TGTGCCAGCAGTTTATCCCAGGGCGACTATAGCAATCAGCCCCAGCATTTT. Its translation: CASSLSQGDYSNQPQHF.

V gene TRBV28 combines with J gene TRBJ2-1; 8 nucleotides match TRBD1. CDR3 length: 17 residues. V dropped 6 bases and J dropped 2; count of bases not matched to a gene: 12. Germline values: CDR1 MDHEN, CDR2 SYDVKM. The CDR3 sequence: CASRPPHRDRPYNEQFF. CDR3 nucleotides: TGTGCCAGCAGACCCCCCCACCGGGACAGGCCCTACAATGAGCAGTTCTTC.

The chain joins TRBV27 to TRBJ1-5; tentatively, D is TRBD1 (6 bases). Trimming took 5 bases from V and 2 from J, leaving 16 bases between them. The CDR3 has 16 residues. The germline V gene encodes CDR1 MNHEY and CDR2 SMNVEV (reference sequence). The CDR3 loop is CASSANGGLRNQPQHF. DNA for the CDR3: TGTGCCAGCAGTGCCAACGGGGGCTTACGCAATCAGCCCCAGCATTTT.

This clonotype was picked up one time. The chain has TRBV27 and TRBJ1-5, with a possible D match to TRBD1 (5 bases). In germline, CDR1 is MNHEY, CDR2 SMNVEV (reference sequence). The CDR3 extends over 15 amino acids. V was shortened by 2 bases and J by 7 bases, with 15 bases between the two germline ends. The CDR3 nucleotides are TGTGCCAGCAGTTTAGACCAGGGCCGGGGACAGCCCCAGCATTTT. Amino acids: CASSLDQGRGQPQHF.

This clonotype has just a few counts. Written as DNA, the CDR3 is TGTGCCAGCAGGCCCCGGTCTCCGCCAGAATTATACAATGAGCAGTTCTTC. The encoded protein is CASRPRSPPELYNEQFF. V gene TRBV7-9 combines with J gene TRBJ2-1, with D unresolved. CDR3 size: 17 residues. Trimming cost V 6 bases and J 4 bases, with 22 bases left between them. Germline loops: CDR1 SEHNR, CDR2 FQNEAQ (reference sequence). Full variable domain (rest looked up from reference TRBV7-9 and TRBJ2-1): DTGVSQNPRHKITKRGQNVTFRCDPISEHNRLYWYRQTLGQGPEFLTYFQNEAQLEKSRLLSDRFSAERPKGSFSTLEIQRTEQGDSAMYLCASRPRSPPELYNEQFFGPGTRLTVL.

The CDR3 nucleotides read TGTGCCAGCAGCTTGGGCGGGGGCAAGAGGCAAGAGACCCAGTACTTC. It specifies CASSLGGGKRQETQYF. V usage is TRBV11-3 and J usage is TRBJ2-4; D may be TRBD2 (7 bases). The end of the DNA is better explained by TRBJ2-5, so the J call may be wrong. This CDR3 is built from 16 residues. Germline lookup yields CDR1 SGHNT and CDR2 YENEEA.

The table lists this clonotype with a few counts. A much larger clone differs from this one at a single base, so this may be a read error. The chain couples TRBV7-2 to TRBJ2-1; TRBD2 matches 7 bases. Germline-derived CDR1 and CDR2 are SGHTA and FQGNSA. Losses at the gene ends were 4 bases for V and 2 bases for J; bases not matched to a gene: 5. The length of the CDR3 is 15 residues. The CDR3 DNA reads as TGTGCCAGCAGCTGGGCGGCGGGGGCCTACAATGAGCAGTTCTTC. This gives the protein CASSWAAGAYNEQFF.

This sequence joins TRBV7-2 and TRBJ2-2; the D is unclear. Trimming removed 1 base from V and 1 base from J, with 10 bases in between. CDR1 SGHTA and CDR2 FQGNSA come from the germline V gene. The length of the CDR3 is 16 residues. The chain's CDR3 is CASSLVRTQNTGELFF. The CDR3 coding sequence is TGTGCCAGCAGCTTAGTTCGAACTCAGAACACCGGGGAGCTGTTTTTT.

To note about this clonotype: One end of the junction is discordant with germline, which a read error may explain. V gene TRBV6-2 or TRBV6-3 combines with J gene TRBJ1-2; D perhaps matches TRBD1 (5 bases). Germline-derived CDR1 and CDR2 are MNHEY and SVGEGT. The CDR3 sequence is 17 residues long. CDR3 loop: CASSTPGPSGTLYGYTF. Written as DNA, the CDR3 is TGTGCCAGCAGTACCCCGGGACCCTCGGGCACGTTATATGGTTACACCTTC.

A few counts support this clonotype. This rearrangement joins TRBV3-1 to TRBJ2-5, with 9 bases matching TRBD2. J was trimmed by 5 bases and V by 5 bases; bases with no gene match: 12. This CDR3 region has 16 residues. Germline CDR1 reads LGHDT; CDR2 reads YNNKEL (reference sequence). Here the CDR3 reads CASSSSGERSMETQYF. The CDR3 nucleotides are TGTGCCAGCAGCTCTAGCGGGGAGAGGTCCATGGAGACCCAGTACTTC.

V gene TRBV14 combines with J gene TRBJ2-5; D gene ambiguous. V was cut by 0 bases and J by 4 bases, with 12 bases left in between. Germline CDR1 reads SGHDN; CDR2 reads FVKESK. This CDR3 contains 15 residues. The CDR3 DNA reads as TGTGCCAGCAGCCAAGATGAGGCTTGGGGAGAGACCCAGTACTTC. Translation: CASSQDEAWGETQYF. The full variable domain, completed using reference TRBV14 and TRBJ2-5, is EAGVTQFPSHSVIEKGQTVTLRCDPISGHDNLYWYRRVMGKEIKFLLHFVKESKQDESGMPNNRFLAERTGGTYSTLKVQPAELEDSGVYFCASSQDEAWGETQYFGPGTRLLVL.

CDR3 coding DNA: TGTGCCAGCAAACGGGACGGTAGCACAGATACGCAGTATTTT. It translates to CASKRDGSTDTQYF. This chain uses TRBV6-5 with TRBJ2-3, with D possibly being TRBD1 or TRBD2 (5 bases each). The V gene's germline CDR1 is MNHEY and CDR2 SVGAGI. V was pared by 7 bases and J by 0 bases, with 11 bases between. The CDR3 spans 14 residues.

The rearrangement links TRBV7-2 to TRBJ2-3; a weak D match, TRBD1 (5 bases). Germline loops: CDR1 SGHTA, CDR2 FQGNSA. The ends were cut back, 3 bases at V and 5 bases at J, with 15 bases in the middle. The CDR3 contains 15 residues. The chain's CDR3 is CASSFRTRYEDTQYF. CDR3 nucleotides: TGTGCCAGCAGCTTCAGGACAAGGTACGAAGATACGCAGTATTTT. The full variable domain, completed using reference TRBV7-2 and TRBJ2-3, is GAGVSQSPSNKVTEKGKDVELRCDPISGHTALYWYRQSLGQGLEFLIYFQGNSAPDKSGLPSDRFSAERTGGSVSTLTIQRTQQEDSAVYLCASSFRTRYEDTQYFGPGTRLTVL.

The J gene is TRBJ2-5, the V gene TRBV20-1, with 13 bases fitting TRBD2. CDR3 length: 16 residues. J gave up 5 bases and V 4 bases, and 10 bases lay outside the gene matches. CDR1 and CDR2 from the germline V gene are DFQATT and SNEGSKA (reference sequence). The CDR3: CSAKHPTSGGLETQYF. The DNA for the CDR3 is TGCAGTGCTAAACACCCGACTAGCGGGGGGCTCGAGACCCAGTACTTC.

The chain combines TRBV7-2 with TRBJ1-2, with D perhaps matching TRBD1 (6 bases). The CDR3 loop spans 16 amino acids. Trimming took off 1 base at V and 1 base at J, with 13 bases between the two ends. Germline CDR1 is SGHTA and CDR2 is FQGNSA. CDR3 protein: CASSLGGAGSNYGYTF. CDR3 coding DNA: TGTGCCAGCAGCTTAGGGGGGGCAGGGAGTAACTATGGCTACACCTTC.

In this sample, this clonotype turned up once. This rearrangement joins TRBV7-9 to TRBJ2-6; no clear D gene. V was clipped by 0 bases and J by 4 bases, with 10 bases between them. The CDR3 runs 16 residues. Germline V gene sequence: CDR1 SEHNR, CDR2 FQNEAQ (reference sequence). CDR3 bases: TGTGCCAGCAGCTTAGCTTTGGCGGCCGGGGCCAACGTCCTGACTTTC. This gives the protein CASSLALAAGANVLTF.

The rearrangement links TRBV7-2 to TRBJ1-1, with D hard to call. The germline CDR1 and CDR2 sequences are SGHTA and FQGNSA. CDR3 length: 16 amino acids. With 1 base removed from V and 1 base from J, the gap between germline ends came to 13 bases. CDR3 amino acids: CASSLVFRPQNTEAFF. In DNA, the CDR3 is TGTGCCAGCAGCTTAGTGTTTAGGCCCCAGAACACTGAAGCTTTCTTT.

The rearrangement uses TRBV29-1 and TRBJ2-5; 12 positions agree with TRBD1. This CDR3 is built from 16 residues. The V gene end was trimmed by 6 bases and the J gene end by 11 bases; junction bases not matched to a gene: 19. Germline lookup yields CDR1 SQVTM and CDR2 ANQGSEA. CDR3 nucleotides: TGCAGCGTCAGGAAGCCCGGGACAGGGGGCGAAGGGGAGCAGTACTTC. It codes for CSVRKPGTGGEGEQYF.

The chain recombines TRBV24-1 with TRBJ2-1; no clear D. CDR1 is KGHDR, CDR2 SFDVKD, per germline. Trimming left V 4 bases short and J 1 base short, with 10 bases between. CDR3 length equals 15 residues. CDR3 loop: CATSESALSYNEQFF. CDR3 sequence (DNA): TGTGCCACCAGTGAGTCGGCCCTATCCTACAATGAGCAGTTCTTC.

This clonotype came up once. The genes are TRBV7-9 and TRBJ1-6; D gene ambiguous. This CDR3 is 16 amino acids long. Deletions cut 3 bases from V and 0 bases from J, with 9 bases between. The germline V gene encodes CDR1 SEHNR and CDR2 FQNEAQ (reference sequence). The DNA of the CDR3 is TGTGCCAGCAGCTTCAGCATGAGCTCCTATAATTCACCCCTCCACTTT. Translation: CASSFSMSSYNSPLHF. The full variable domain, rest sourced from reference TRBV7-9 and TRBJ1-6, is DTGVSQNPRHKITKRGQNVTFRCDPISEHNRLYWYRQTLGQGPEFLTYFQNEAQLEKSRLLSDRFSAERPKGSFSTLEIQRTEQGDSAMYLCASSFSMSSYNSPLHFGNGTRLTVT.

In its sample, this clonotype was seen a few times. The chain combines TRBV28 with TRBJ2-3, with D maybe TRBD2 (7 bases). Germline loops: CDR1 MDHEN, CDR2 SYDVKM. This CDR3 has 17 residues. Trimming pared 8 bases from V and 2 bases from J, leaving 23 bases between. The CDR3: CASPPGGGLGPTDTQYF. CDR3 coding DNA: TGTGCCAGCCCTCCGGGGGGCGGACTGGGACCCACAGATACGCAGTATTTT.

In its sample, this clonotype was seen a few times. J is TRBJ2-7 and V is TRBV6-2 or TRBV6-3; a possible D gene is TRBD1 (5 bases). CDR1 and CDR2 from the germline V gene are MNHEY and SVGEGT. V gave up 6 bases and J gave up 7 bases, with 16 bases separating them. The CDR3 spans 13 residues. The DNA for the CDR3 is TGTGCCAGCAGCCGTGGGGCTGCTTCTGAGCAGTACTTC. It encodes CASSRGAASEQYF.

CDR3 nucleotides: TGCAGTGCTAATTTGCCTCGCGGGAATCAGCCCCAGCATTTT. Protein: CSANLPRGNQPQHF. V usage is TRBV20-1 and J usage is TRBJ1-5; the D is unclear. Germline V gene lookup returns CDR1 DFQATT and CDR2 SNEGSKA (reference sequence). The V gene lost 4 bases and the J gene lost 4 bases, with 14 bases spanning the gap. The CDR3 loop spans 14 amino acids.

This sequence joins TRBV20-1 and TRBJ2-1; 8 nucleotides match TRBD2. V trimming: 1 base; J trimming: 6 bases; junction bases outside the gene matches: 8. There are 15 residues in the CDR3. The germline V gene has CDR1 DFQATT and CDR2 SNEGSKA (reference sequence). The CDR3 nucleotides are TGCAGTGCTAGAGTAGGCGGGGGGCCGCCCAATGAGCAGTTCTTC. This encodes CSARVGGGPPNEQFF.

On this clonotype: Because the CDR3 is missing its conserved closing phenylalanine or tryptophan, this is likely a read error. The DNA is omitted, as the CDR3 cannot be located on it reliably, and the CDR3 follows TCRdb's listing. The chain combines TRBV7-9 with TRBJ2-1; the DNA was not compared with TRBD1, the D call given in the table. The length of the CDR3 is 14 amino acids, counting both ends. In germline, CDR1 is SEHNR, CDR2 FQNEAQ (reference sequence). CDR3: CASSPGTGYNEQFI.